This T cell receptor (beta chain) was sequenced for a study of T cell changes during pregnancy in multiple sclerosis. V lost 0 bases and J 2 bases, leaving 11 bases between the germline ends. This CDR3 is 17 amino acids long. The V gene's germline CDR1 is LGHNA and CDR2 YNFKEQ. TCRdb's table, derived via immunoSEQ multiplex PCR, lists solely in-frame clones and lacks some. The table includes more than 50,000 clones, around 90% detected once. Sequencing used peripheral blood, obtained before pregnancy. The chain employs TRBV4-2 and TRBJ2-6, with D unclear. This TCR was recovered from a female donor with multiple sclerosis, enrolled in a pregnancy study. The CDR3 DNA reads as TGTGCCAGCAGCCAAGAGGGCCCGGAAGCTGGGGCCAACGTCCTGACTTTC. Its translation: CASSQEGPEAGANVLTF.